The rows below give T cell receptor beta chains drawn from one sample of a study of blood T cells in healthy people across ages. Using its own MiXCR run on the 5' RACE reads, TCRdb lists one record per CDR3 protein. The repertoire consists of hundreds of thousands of distinct CDR3 sequences, with less than 25% occurring once and the leading ten covering 8.7%. The data also belong to a second study, concerning T cells of mothers and their children.

The sample consisted of blood. All receptors derive from a boy between 5 and 17 years old in good health. Both conserved end residues are part of each CDR3.

CDR3 protein	V gene
CASNPSPGTGELFF	TRBV5-6
CASSPSPISGGRKDTQYF	TRBV9
CASSLTISCEQYF	TRBV7-2
CSARIGVAGYNEQFF	TRBV20-1
CASSPLYTSGTKNIQYF	TRBV27
CSGRRDRANNEQFF	TRBV20-1
CASSVGIAGGPGEQFF	TRBV9
CASSFIIQGGEQYF	TRBV28
CASSHRDRGIANTIYF	TRBV7-9
CSARDGQGAAGNTIYF	TRBV20-1
CASSWGSSYEQYF	TRBV27